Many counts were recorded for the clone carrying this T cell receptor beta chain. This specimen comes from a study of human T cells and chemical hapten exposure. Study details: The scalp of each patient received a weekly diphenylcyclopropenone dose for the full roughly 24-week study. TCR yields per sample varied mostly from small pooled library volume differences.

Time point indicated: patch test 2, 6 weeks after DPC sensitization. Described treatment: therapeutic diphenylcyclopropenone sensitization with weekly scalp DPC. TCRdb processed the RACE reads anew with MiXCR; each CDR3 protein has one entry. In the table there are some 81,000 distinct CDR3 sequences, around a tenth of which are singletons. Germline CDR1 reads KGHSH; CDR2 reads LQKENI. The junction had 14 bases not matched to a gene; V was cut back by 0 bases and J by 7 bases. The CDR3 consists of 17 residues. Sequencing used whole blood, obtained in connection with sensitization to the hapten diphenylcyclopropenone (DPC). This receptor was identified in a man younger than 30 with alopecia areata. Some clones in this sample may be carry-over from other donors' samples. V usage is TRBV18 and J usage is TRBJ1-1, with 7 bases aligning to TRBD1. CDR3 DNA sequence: TGTGCCAGCTCACCACCCTCCGGGACAGATGACCCTGGTGAAGCTTTCTTT. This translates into CASSPPSGTDDPGEAFF.